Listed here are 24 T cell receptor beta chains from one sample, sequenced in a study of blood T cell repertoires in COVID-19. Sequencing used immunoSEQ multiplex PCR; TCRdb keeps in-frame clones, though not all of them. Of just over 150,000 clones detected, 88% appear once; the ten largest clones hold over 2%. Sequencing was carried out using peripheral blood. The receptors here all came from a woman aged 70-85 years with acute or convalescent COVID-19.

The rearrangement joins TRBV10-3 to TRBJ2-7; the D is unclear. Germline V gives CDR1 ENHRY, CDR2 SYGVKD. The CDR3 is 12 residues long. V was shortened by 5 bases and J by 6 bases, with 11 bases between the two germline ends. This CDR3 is CAISIESVEQYF. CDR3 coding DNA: TGTGCCATCAGTATCGAGTCCGTCGAGCAGTACTTC.

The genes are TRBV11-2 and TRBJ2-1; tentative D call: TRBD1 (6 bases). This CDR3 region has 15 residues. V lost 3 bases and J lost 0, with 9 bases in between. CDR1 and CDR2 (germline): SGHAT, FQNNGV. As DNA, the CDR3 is TGTGCCAGCAGCTTTTCGGACAGCTCCTACAATGAGCAGTTCTTC. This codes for CASSFSDSSYNEQFF.

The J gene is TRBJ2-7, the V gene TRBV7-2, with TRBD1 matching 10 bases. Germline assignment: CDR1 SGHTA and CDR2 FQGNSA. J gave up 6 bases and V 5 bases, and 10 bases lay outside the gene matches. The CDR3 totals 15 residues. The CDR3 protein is CASSRGGTGVVEQYF. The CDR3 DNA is TGTGCCAGCAGCCGGGGGGGGACAGGGGTCGTCGAGCAGTACTTC.

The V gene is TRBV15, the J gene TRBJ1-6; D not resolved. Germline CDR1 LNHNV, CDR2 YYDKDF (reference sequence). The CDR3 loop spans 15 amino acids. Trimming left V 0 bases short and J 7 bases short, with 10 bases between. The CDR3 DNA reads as TGTGCCACCAGCAGAGATCCGGGATTAAATTCACCCCTCCACTTT. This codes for CATSRDPGLNSPLHF.

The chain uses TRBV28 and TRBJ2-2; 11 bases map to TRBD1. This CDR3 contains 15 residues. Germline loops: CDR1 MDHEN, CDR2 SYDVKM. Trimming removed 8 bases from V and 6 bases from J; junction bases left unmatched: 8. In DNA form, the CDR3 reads TGTGCCAGCCGCTCCCCGGGACAGGGGGCCGGGGAGCTGTTTTTT. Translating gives CASRSPGQGAGELFF.

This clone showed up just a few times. CDR3 protein: CASIQDRGSSYEQYV. CDR3 sequence (DNA): TGTGCCAGCATCCAGGACAGGGGGAGCTCCTACGAGCAGTACGTC. The V gene is TRBV11-3, the J gene TRBJ2-7; 10 nucleotides match TRBD1. The germline V gene encodes CDR1 SGHNT and CDR2 YENEEA. V was pared by 7 bases and J by 0 bases, with 6 bases of the junction left unmatched. The CDR3 has 15 residues.

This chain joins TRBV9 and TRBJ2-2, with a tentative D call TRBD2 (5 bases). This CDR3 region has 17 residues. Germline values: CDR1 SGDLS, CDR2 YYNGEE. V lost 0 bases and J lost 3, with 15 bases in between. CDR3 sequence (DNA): TGTGCCAGCAGCGTAGCTGCAGGCGGGTTCTACACCGGGGAGCTGTTTTTT. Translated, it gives CASSVAAGGFYTGELFF.

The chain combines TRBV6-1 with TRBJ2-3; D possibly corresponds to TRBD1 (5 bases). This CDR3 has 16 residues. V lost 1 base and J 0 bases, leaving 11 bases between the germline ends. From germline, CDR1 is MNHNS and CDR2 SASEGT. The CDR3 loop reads CASSEGKGSSTDTQYF. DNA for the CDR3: TGTGCCAGCAGTGAAGGGAAGGGGTCTAGCACAGATACGCAGTATTTT.

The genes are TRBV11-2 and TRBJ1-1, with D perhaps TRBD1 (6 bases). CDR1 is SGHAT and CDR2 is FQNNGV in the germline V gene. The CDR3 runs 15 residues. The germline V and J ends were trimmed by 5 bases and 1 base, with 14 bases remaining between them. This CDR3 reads CASSERTAQNTEAFF. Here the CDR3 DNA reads TGTGCCAGCAGCGAACGGACAGCTCAGAACACTGAAGCTTTCTTT.

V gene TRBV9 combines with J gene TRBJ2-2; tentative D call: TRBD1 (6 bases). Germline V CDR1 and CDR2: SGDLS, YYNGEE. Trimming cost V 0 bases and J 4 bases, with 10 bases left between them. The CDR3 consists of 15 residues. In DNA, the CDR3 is TGTGCCAGCAGCGTAGCGGGACATCGCACCGGGGAGCTGTTTTTT. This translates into CASSVAGHRTGELFF.

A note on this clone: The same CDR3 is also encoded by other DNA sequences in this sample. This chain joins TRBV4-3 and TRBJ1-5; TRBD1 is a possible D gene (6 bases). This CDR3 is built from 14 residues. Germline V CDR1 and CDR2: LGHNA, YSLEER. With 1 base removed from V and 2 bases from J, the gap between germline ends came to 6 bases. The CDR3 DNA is TGCGCCAGCAGCCAAGGGACAGGCAATCAGCCCCAGCATTTT. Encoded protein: CASSQGTGNQPQHF.

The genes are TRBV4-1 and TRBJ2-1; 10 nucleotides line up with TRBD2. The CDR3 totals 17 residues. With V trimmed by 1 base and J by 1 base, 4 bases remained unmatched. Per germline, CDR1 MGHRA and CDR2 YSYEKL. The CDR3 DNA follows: TGCGCCAGCAGCCAAGGAAAGCGGGGGGGTTCCTACAATGAGCAGTTCTTC. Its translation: CASSQGKRGGSYNEQFF.

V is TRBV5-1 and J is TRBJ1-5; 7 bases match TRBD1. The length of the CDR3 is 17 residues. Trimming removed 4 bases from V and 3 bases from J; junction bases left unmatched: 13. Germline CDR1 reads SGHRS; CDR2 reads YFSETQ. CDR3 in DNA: TGCGCCAGCAGCCTACGGGACAGCCGAGCGGACAATCAGCCCCAGCATTTT. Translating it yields CASSLRDSRADNQPQHF.

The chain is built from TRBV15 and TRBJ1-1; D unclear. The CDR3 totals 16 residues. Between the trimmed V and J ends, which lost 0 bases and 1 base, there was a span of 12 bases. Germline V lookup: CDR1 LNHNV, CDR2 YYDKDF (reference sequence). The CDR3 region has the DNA TGTGCCACCAGCAGAGATTTTCTAGCAGGGAACACTGAAGCTTTCTTT. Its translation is CATSRDFLAGNTEAFF.

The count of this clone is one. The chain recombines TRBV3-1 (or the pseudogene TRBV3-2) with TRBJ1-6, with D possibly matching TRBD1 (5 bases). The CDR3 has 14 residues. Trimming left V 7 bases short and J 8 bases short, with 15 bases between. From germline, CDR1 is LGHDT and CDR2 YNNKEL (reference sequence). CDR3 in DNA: TGTGCCAGCAATCAGGGTATTGGGGATTCACCCCTCCACTTT. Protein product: CASNQGIGDSPLHF.

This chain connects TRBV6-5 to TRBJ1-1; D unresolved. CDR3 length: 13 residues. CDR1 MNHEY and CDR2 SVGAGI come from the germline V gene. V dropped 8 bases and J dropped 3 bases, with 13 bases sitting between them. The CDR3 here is CASGGRSDTEAFF. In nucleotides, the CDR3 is TGTGCCAGCGGCGGGCGTTCGGACACTGAAGCTTTCTTT.

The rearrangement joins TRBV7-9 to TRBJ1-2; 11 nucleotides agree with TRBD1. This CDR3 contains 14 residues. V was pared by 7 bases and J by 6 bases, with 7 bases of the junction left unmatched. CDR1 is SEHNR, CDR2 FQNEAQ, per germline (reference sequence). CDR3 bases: TGTGCCAGCAATCCGGGACAGGGGGTCGATGGCTACACCTTC. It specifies CASNPGQGVDGYTF.

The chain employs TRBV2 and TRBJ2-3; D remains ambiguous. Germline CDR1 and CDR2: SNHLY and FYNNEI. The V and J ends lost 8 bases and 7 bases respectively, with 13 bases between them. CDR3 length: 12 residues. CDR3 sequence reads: CASYQEANTQYF. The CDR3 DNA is TGTGCCAGCTACCAAGAGGCGAATACGCAGTATTTT.

CDR3: CATSQGWKTQYF. CDR3 bases: TGTGCCACCAGTCAGGGGTGGAAGACCCAGTACTTC. This chain links TRBV24-1 with TRBJ2-5; maybe TRBD1 (6 bases). This CDR3 comprises 12 residues. V lost 6 bases, J lost 6 bases, and 10 bases lay in between. The germline V gene encodes CDR1 KGHDR and CDR2 SFDVKD.

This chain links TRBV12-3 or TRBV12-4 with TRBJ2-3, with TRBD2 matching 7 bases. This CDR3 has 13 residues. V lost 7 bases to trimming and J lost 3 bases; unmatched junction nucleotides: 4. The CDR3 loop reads CASIRGVTDTQYF. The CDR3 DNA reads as TGTGCCAGCATCCGGGGGGTAACAGATACGCAGTATTTT.

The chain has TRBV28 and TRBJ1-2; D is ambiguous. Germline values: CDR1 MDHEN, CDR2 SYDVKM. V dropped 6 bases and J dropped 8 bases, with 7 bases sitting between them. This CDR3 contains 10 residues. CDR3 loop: CASRAEGYTF. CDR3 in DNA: TGTGCCAGCAGGGCGGAAGGCTACACCTTC.

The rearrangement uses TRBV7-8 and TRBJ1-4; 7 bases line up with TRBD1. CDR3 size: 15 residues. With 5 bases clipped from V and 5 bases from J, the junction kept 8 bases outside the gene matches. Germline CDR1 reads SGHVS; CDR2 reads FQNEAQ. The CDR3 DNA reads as TGTGCCAGCAGCGCCAACAGGGGCCTGAATGAAAAACTGTTTTTT. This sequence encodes CASSANRGLNEKLFF.

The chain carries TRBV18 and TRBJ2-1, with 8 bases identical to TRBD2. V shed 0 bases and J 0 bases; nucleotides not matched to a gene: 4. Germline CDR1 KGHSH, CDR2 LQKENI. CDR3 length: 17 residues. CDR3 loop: CASSPPQRGSSYNEQFF. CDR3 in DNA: TGTGCCAGCTCACCACCGCAGCGGGGGAGCTCCTACAATGAGCAGTTCTTC. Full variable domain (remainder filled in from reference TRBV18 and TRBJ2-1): NAGVMQNPRHLVRRRGQEARLRCSPMKGHSHVYWYRQLPEEGLKFMVYLQKENIIDESGMPKERFSAEFPKEGPSILRIQQVVRGDSAAYFCASSPPQRGSSYNEQFFGPGTRLTVL.

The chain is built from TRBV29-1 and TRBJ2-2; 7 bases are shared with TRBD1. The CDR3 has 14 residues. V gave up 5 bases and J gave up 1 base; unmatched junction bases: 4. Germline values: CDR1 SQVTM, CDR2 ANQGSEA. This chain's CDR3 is CSVTGTVNTGELFF. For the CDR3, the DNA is TGCAGCGTTACTGGGACAGTGAACACCGGGGAGCTGTTTTTT.